This TCR beta chain was identified in a study of blood T cells in healthy people across ages. For the second PCR, which ran for 7 to 11 cycles, a sample-barcoded 5' primer and a J-beta primer mix were used. TCRdb itself ran the 5' RACE reads through MiXCR, one entry per CDR3 protein. The sample lists roughly 550,000 distinct CDR3 sequences, about 24% occurring once. Germline CDR1 and CDR2: KGHSH and LQKENI. The CDR3 runs 17 residues. Trimming cost V 3 bases and J 0 bases, with 17 bases left between them. The same data also contributed to another study, on T cells of mothers and their children.

The sample comprised blood. The clonotype was recovered from a boy younger than 18 in good health. The gene calls are TRBV18 and TRBJ1-1, with a weak D call TRBD1 (6 bases). CDR3 DNA: TGTGCCAGCTCACCCCGAAGCGACAGGACCTTGAACACTGAAGCTTTCTTT. Residues: CASSPRSDRTLNTEAFF. The full variable domain, with the rest looked up from reference TRBV18 and TRBJ1-1, is NAGVMQNPRHLVRRRGQEARLRCSPMKGHSHVYWYRQLPEEGLKFMVYLQKENIIDESGMPKERFSAEFPKEGPSILRIQQVVRGDSAAYFCASSPRSDRTLNTEAFFGQGTRLTVV.